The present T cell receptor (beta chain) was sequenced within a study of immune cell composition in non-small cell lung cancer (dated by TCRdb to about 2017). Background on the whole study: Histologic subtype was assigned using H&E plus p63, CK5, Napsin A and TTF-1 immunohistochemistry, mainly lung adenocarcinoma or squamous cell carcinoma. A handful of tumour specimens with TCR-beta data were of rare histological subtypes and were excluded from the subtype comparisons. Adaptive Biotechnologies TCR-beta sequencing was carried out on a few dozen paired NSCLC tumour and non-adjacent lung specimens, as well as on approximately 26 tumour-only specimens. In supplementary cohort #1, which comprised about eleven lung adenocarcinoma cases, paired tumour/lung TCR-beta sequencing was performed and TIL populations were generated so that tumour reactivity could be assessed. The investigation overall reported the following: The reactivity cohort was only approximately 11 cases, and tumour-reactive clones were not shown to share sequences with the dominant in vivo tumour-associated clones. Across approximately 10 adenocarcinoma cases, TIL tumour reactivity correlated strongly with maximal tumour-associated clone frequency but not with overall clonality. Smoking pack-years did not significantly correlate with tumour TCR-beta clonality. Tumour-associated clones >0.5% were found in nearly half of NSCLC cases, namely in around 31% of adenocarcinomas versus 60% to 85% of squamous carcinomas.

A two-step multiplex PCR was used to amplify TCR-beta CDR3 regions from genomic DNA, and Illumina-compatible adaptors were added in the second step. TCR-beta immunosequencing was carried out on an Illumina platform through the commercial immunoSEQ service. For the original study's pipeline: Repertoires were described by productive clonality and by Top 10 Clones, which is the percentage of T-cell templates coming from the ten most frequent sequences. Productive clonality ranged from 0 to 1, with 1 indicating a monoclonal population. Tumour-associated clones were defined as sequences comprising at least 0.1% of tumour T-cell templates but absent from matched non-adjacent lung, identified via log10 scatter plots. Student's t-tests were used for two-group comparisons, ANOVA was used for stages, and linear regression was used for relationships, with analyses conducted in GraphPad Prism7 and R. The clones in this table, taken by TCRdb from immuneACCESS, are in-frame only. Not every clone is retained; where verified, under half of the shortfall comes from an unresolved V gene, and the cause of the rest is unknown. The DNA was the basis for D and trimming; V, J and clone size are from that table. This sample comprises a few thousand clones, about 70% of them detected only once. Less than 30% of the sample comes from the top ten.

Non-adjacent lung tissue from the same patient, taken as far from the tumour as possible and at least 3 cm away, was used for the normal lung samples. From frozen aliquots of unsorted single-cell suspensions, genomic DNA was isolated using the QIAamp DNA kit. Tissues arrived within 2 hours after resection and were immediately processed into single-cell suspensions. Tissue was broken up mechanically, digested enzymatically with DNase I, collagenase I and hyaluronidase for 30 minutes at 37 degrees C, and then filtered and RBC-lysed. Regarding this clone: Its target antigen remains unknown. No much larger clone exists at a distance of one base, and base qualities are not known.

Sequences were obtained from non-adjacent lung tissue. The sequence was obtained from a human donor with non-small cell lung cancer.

The DNA is TGTGCCAGCAGCACTAGCGGGAGGGGGTACAATGAGCAGTTCTTC. This codes for CASSTSGRGYNEQFF. The V gene is TRBV9 and the J gene is TRBJ2-1; TRBD2 fits 13 bases in the junction. After removal of 4 bases from V and 4 bases from J, the junction retains 2 bases not matched to a gene. Measured from the cysteine to the phenylalanine, the CDR3 is 15 residues long. Only the CDR3 portion is preserved as DNA: 45 bases, with reading frame beginning at the first base. Via the germline V gene, CDR1 is SGDLS and CDR2 YYNGEE. Beyond the CDR3, the reference TRBV9 and TRBJ2-1 genes provide the residues; the full variable domain reads: DSGVTQTPKHLITATGQRVTLRCSPRSGDLSVYWYQQSLDQGLQFLIQYYNGEERAKGNILERFSAQQFPDLHSELNLSSLELGDSALYFCASSTSGRGYNEQFFGPGTRLTVL.